The present entry profiles one T cell receptor beta chain with its context. Methods used by the authors: Reference gene primers were amplified, and this amplification served to estimate nucleated cell counts. Data came from immunoSEQ multiplex PCR; TCRdb stores just in-frame clones and leaves some out. V and J calls and clone size follow that table, whereas D and trimming were derived from the DNA. Of some 24,000 clones in the sample, 75% to 90% were seen once. The data derive from a study of blood T cell repertoires in COVID-19. At the level of the study: The origin of the acute and convalescent COVID-19 samples was the United States, Italy and Spain. PBMCs, B-cell-depleted T cells, or T cells were the source of the cDNA or gDNA that made up the material.

The sequencing sample was made of peripheral blood. The source of this sequence is a human donor in a cohort sampled during active COVID-19.

CDR3 DNA: TGTGCCAGCAGTGAAGTAGCGGGATCTCGCTCCTCCACTAAAATTAATGAAAAACTGTTTTTT. Residues: CASSEVAGSRSSTKINEKLFF. The J gene is TRBJ1-4, the V gene TRBV2; no reliable D call. CDR1 and CDR2 from the germline V gene are SNHLY and FYNNEI. Trimming shortened V by 1 base and J by 4 bases, and 28 bases separated the two germline ends. The CDR3 runs 21 residues.